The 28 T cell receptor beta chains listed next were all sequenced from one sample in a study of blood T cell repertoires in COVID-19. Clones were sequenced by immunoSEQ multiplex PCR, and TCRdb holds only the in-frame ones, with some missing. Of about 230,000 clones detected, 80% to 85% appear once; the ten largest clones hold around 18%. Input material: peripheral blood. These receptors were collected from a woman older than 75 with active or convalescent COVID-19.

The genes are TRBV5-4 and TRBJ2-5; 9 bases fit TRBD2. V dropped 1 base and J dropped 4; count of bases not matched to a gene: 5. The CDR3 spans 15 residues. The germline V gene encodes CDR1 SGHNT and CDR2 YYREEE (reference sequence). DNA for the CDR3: TGTGCCAGCAGCTTGCGGCTAGCGGGAAGAGAGACCCAGTACTTC. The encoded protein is CASSLRLAGRETQYF.

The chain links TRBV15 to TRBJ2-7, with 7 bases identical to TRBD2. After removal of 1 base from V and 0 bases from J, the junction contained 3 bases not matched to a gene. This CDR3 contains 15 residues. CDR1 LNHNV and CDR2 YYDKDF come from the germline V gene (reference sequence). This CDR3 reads CATSRGGGDSYEQYF. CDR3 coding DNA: TGTGCCACCAGCAGAGGGGGAGGGGACTCCTACGAGCAGTACTTC. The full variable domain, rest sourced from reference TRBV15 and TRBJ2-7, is DAMVIQNPRYQVTQFGKPVTLSCSQTLNHNVMYWYQQKSSQAPKLLFHYYDKDFNNEADTPDNFQSRRPNTSFCFLDIRSPGLGDTAMYLCATSRGGGDSYEQYFGPGTRLTVT.

The CDR3 loop reads CASSFLGQGEETQYF. In DNA, the CDR3 is TGTGCCAGCAGTTTCCTCGGACAGGGGGAAGAGACCCAGTACTTC. The chain employs TRBV27 and TRBJ2-5; the match to TRBD1 covers 10 bases. V shed 3 bases, J shed 3 bases, and the junction held 4 bases outside the gene matches. The germline V gene encodes CDR1 MNHEY and CDR2 SMNVEV (reference sequence). The CDR3 has 15 residues.

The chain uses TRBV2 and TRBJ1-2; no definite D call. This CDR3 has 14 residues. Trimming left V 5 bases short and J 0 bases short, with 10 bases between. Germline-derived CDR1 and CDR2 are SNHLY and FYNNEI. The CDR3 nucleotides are TGTGCCAGCAGTACCGACACGGCTAACTATGGCTACACCTTC. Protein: CASSTDTANYGYTF.

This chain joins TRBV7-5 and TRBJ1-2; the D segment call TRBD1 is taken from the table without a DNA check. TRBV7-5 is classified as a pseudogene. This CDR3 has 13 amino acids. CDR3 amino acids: CARIQGIGYGYTF. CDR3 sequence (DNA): TGTGCCAGAATTCAGGGGATCGGCTATGGCTACACCTTC.

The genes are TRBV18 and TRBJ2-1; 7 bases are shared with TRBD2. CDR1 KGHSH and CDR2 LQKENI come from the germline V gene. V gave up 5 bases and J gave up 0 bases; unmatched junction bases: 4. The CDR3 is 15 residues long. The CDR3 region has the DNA TGTGCCAGCTCAGAAAGCGGGGACTCCTACAATGAGCAGTTCTTC. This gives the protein CASSESGDSYNEQFF.

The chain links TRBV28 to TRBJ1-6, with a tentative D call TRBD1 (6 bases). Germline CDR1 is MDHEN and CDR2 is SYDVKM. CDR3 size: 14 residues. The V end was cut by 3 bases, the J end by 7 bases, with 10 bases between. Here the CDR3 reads CASSFVQGNSPLHF. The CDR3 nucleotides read TGTGCCAGCAGTTTTGTGCAGGGGAATTCACCCCTCCACTTT.

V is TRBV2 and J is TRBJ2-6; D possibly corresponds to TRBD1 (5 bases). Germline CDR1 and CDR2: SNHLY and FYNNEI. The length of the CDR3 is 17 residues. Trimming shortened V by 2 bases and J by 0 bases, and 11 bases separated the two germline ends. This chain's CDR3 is CASSEQGPRSGANVLTF. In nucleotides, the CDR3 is TGTGCCAGCAGTGAACAGGGCCCCCGCTCTGGGGCCAACGTCCTGACTTTC.

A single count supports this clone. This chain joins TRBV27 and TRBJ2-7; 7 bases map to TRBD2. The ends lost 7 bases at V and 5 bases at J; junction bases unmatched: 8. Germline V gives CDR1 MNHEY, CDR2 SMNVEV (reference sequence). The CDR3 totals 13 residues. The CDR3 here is CASTKRDSHEQYF. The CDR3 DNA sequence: TGTGCCAGCACTAAGCGGGATAGCCACGAGCAGTACTTC.

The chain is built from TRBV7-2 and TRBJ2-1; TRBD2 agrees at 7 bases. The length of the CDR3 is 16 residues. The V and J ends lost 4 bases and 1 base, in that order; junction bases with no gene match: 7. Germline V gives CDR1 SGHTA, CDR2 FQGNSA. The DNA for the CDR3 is TGTGCCAGCAGCTGGGGGGGTGCCAGGTCCTACAATGAGCAGTTCTTC. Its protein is CASSWGGARSYNEQFF.

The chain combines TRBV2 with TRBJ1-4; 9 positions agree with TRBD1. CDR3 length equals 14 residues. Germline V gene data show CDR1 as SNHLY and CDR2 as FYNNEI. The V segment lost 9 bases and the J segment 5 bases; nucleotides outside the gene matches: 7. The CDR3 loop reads CASVSGTGNEKLFF. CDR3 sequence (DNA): TGTGCCAGTGTTTCCGGGACAGGGAATGAAAAACTGTTTTTT.

The CDR3 nucleotides read TGTGCCAGCAGCCTCCCCGGGGGGACACCAGATTACGAGCAGTACTTC. Encoded protein: CASSLPGGTPDYEQYF. This rearrangement joins TRBV3-1 (or the pseudogene TRBV3-2) to TRBJ2-7; D perhaps matches TRBD2 (7 bases). Trimming removed 4 bases at V and 4 bases at J, with 20 bases between. CDR3 length: 16 amino acids. Germline assignment: CDR1 LGHDT and CDR2 YNNKEL (reference sequence).

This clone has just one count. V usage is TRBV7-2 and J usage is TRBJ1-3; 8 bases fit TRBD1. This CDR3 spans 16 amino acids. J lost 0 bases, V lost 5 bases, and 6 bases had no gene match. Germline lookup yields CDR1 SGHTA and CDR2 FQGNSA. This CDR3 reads CASSPRQGSSGNTIYF. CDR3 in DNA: TGTGCCAGCAGCCCTCGACAGGGGAGCTCTGGAAACACCATATATTTT.

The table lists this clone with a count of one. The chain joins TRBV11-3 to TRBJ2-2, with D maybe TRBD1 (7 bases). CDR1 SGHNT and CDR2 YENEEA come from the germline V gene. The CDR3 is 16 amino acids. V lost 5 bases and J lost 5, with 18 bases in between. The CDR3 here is CASSAGTVRGTGELFF. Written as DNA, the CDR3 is TGTGCCAGCAGCGCGGGGACAGTCCGAGGGACCGGGGAGCTGTTTTTT. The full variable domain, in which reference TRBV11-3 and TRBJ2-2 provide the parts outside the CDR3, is EAGVVQSPRYKIIEKKQPVAFWCNPISGHNTLYWYLQNLGQGPELLIRYENEEAVDDSQLPKDRFSAERLKGVDSTLKIQPAELGDSAVYLCASSAGTVRGTGELFFGEGSRLTVL.

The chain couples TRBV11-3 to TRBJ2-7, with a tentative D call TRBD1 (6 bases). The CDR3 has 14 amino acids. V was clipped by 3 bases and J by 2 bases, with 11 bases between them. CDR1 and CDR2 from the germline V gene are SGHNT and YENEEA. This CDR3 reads CASSFRDTPYEQYF. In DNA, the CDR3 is TGTGCCAGCAGCTTTCGGGACACCCCCTACGAGCAGTACTTC.

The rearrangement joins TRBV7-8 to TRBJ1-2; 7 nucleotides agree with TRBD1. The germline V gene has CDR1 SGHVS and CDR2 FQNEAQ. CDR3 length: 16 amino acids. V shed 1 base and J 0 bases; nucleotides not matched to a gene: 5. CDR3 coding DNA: TGTGCCAGCAGCTTAGACGTGACAGGGTCTAACTATGGCTACACCTTC. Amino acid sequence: CASSLDVTGSNYGYTF. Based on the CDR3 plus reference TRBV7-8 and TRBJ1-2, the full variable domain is GAGVSQSPRYKVAKRGQDVALRCDPISGHVSLFWYQQALGQGPEFLTYFQNEAQLDKSGLPSDRFFAERPEGSVSTLKIQRTQQEDSAVYLCASSLDVTGSNYGYTFGSGTRLTVV.

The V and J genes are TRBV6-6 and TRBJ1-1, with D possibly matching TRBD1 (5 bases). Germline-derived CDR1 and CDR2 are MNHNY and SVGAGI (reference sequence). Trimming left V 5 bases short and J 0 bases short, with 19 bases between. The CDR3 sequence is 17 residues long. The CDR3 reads CASSPDSGRRMNTEAFF. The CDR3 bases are TGTGCCAGCAGTCCTGACTCAGGGAGGCGGATGAACACTGAAGCTTTCTTT.

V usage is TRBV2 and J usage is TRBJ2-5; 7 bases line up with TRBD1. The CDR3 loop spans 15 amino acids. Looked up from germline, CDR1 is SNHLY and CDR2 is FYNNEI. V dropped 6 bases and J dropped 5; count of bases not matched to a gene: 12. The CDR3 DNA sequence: TGTGCCAGCAGAAACCAGGGACAGCTTTGGGAGACCCAGTACTTC. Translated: CASRNQGQLWETQYF.

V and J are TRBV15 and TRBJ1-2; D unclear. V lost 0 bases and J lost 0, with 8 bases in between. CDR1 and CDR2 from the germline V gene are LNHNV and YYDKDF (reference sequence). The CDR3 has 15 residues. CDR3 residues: CATSRDLPANYGYTF. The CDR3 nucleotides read TGTGCCACCAGCAGAGATCTTCCAGCTAACTATGGCTACACCTTC.

This CDR3 is CASSRDRSNYGYTF. The CDR3 nucleotides are TGTGCCAGCTCCCGGGACAGGTCAAACTATGGCTACACCTTC. The chain has TRBV18 and TRBJ1-2, with 8 bases lining up with TRBD1. V was clipped by 6 bases and J by 2 bases; unmatched bases: 5. Germline values: CDR1 KGHSH, CDR2 LQKENI. The CDR3 is 14 residues long.

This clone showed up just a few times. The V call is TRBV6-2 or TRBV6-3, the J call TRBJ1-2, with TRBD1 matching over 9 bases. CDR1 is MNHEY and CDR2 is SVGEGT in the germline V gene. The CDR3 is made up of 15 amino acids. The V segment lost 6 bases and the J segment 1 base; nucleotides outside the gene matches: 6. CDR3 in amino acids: CASSQGQGNNYGYTF. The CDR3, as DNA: TGTGCCAGCAGCCAAGGACAGGGGAATAACTATGGCTACACCTTC.

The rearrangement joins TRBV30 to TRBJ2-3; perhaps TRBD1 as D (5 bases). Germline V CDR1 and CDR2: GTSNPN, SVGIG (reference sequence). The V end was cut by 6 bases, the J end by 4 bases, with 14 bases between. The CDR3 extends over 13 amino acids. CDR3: CACQRPGPDTQYF. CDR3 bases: TGTGCCTGCCAACGCCCAGGGCCAGATACGCAGTATTTT.

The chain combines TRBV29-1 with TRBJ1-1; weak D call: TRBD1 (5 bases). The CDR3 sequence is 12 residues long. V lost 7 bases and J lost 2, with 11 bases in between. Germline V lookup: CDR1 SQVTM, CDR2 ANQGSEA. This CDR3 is CSAGGGNTEAFF. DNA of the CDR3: TGCAGCGCCGGGGGGGGAAACACTGAAGCTTTCTTT. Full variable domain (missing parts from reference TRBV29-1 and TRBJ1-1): SAVISQKPSRDICQRGTSLTIQCQVDSQVTMMFWYRQQPGQSLTLIATANQGSEATYESGFVIDKFPISRPNLTFSTLTVSNMSPEDSSIYLCSAGGGNTEAFFGQGTRLTVV.

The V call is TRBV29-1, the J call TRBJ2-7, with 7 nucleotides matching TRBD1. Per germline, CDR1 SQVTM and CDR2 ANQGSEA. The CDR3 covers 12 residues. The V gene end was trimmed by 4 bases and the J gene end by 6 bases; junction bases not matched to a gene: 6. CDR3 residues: CSVGQGTLEQYF. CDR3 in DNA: TGCAGCGTTGGACAGGGAACGCTCGAGCAGTACTTC.

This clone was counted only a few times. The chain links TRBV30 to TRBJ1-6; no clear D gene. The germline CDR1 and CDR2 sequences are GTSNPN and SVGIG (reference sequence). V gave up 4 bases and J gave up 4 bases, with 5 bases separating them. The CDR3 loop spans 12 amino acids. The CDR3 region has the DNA TGTGCCTGGAATTCTTATAATTCACCCCTCCACTTT. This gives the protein CAWNSYNSPLHF.

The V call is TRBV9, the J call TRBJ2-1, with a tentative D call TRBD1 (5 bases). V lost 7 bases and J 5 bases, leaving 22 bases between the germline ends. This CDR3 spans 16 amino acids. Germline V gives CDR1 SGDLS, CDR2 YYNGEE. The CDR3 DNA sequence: TGTGCCAGCGGGGCATCCCAACTCGATAAAAACAATGAGCAGTTCTTC. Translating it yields CASGASQLDKNNEQFF.

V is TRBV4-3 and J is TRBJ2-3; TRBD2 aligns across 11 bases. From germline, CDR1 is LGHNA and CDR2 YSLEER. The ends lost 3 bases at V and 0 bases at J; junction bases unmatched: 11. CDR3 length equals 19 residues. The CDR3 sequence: CASSQGVLAGASSTDTQYF. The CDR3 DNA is TGCGCCAGCAGCCAGGGGGTACTAGCGGGGGCCTCTAGCACAGATACGCAGTATTTT.

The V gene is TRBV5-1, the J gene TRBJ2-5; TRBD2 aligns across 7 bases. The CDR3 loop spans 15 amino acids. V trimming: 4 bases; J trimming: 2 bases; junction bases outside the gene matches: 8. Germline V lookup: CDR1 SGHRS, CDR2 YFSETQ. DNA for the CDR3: TGCGCCAGCAGCCCAGGAAATAGCGGGCAAGAGACCCAGTACTTC. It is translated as CASSPGNSGQETQYF.